This T cell receptor (beta chain) stems from a study of CD8+ T cells in alopecia areata (dated by TCRdb to the late 2010s). Looking at the study overall: Treated patients were enrolled in an open-label pilot trial of oral tofacitinib at 5 to 10 mg twice daily for moderate-to-severe alopecia areata. Tofacitinib was administered for 6 to 18 months, and 6 months of follow-up off drug were then conducted to assess delayed response and recurrence. In both human patients and the C3H/HeJ mouse model, the study applied high-throughput TCRbeta sequencing to look at T cell clonal expansion in alopecia areata. On the human side, TCRbeta sequencing was run on scalp tissue and on sorted CD4+ and CD8+ peripheral blood T cells from healthy controls and from alopecia areata patients with either patchy or totalis/universalis disease. Biopsies were taken from tofacitinib-treated patients at baseline and again at 4 and 24 weeks into treatment, and several of those patients also had a later scalp biopsy. Scalp clonality was compared among normal scalp (n=4), patchy alopecia areata scalp (n=8), and alopecia totalis/universalis scalp (n=8). RNA was extracted with the PAXgene miRNA kit for fixed scalp, the miRNeasy kit for PBMCs, and the RNeasy kit for mouse skin. TCRbeta CDR3 regions were amplified by immunoSEQ multiplex PCR with 35 Vbeta forward and 13 Jbeta reverse primers.

Notes on this clone: It has no known antigen specificity. Base qualities are not recorded, but no much larger clone differs from it by a single base.

Paper-wide results and their limitations: Shared TCR sequences between patients were less evident than in mice, which may be partly attributable to HLA diversity in the patient population. Higher clonality and more expanded CD8+ clones were observed in lesional scalp than in normal scalp, particularly in alopecia totalis/universalis, a finding suggestive of antigenic drive. Resident alphabeta T cells in normal human skin are also sequenced, complicating scalp TCR repertoire analysis, unlike mouse skin dominated by gammadelta T cells.

The CDR3 spans 15 residues, from the cysteine through the phenylalanine. The only DNA kept is the CDR3, 45 bases in frame from the first base. The junction carries 10 bases between V and J, which are trimmed by 0 bases and 2 bases respectively. Looking up the germline V gene yields CDR1 SGDLS and CDR2 YYNGEE. Peripheral blood and lesional scalp punch biopsies were obtained from patients with alopecia areata. PBMCs were isolated by density centrifugation and stained for CD3, CD4 and CD8, and CD4+ and CD8+ T cells were sorted on a FACSAria. Library preparation used the immunoSEQ multiplex PCR assay. To provide template for TCR sequencing, every sample had RNA extracted and reverse transcribed into cDNA. First-strand cDNA was synthesized using SuperScript III with a 2:1 mix of oligo-dT and random hexamers. A synthetic immune receptor repertoire was used to measure amplification bias, and any remaining bias was corrected computationally. For the original study's pipeline: After raw reads were preprocessed to remove errors, the CDR3 was defined following IMGT conventions as running from the conserved cysteine to phenylalanine. Clonality was computed by normalizing Shannon entropy by log2 of the number of productive unique TCRs and subtracting the result from 1. Whether scalp clones were CD4 or CD8 was inferred by matching scalp TCRbeta sequences against CD4 and CD8 repertoires sorted from blood. In its TCRdb copy, this immuneACCESS table keeps in-frame sequences only and misses some clones. Where compared with another copy, unresolved V genes explain less than half of these, and the others have no known cause. V, J and clone size derive from that table, while D and trimming were established from the DNA sequence. Here the sample has 140,000 to 150,000 clones; 45% to 60% occur a single time. Clones ranked in the top ten supply approximately 6.8% of the sample.

The clonotype originates from a human donor with alopecia areata. The sample comprised CD4+ T cells sorted from blood. The chain employs TRBV9 and TRBJ2-3; no confident D gene assignment can be made. The sequenced DNA: TGTGCCAGCAGCGTAGGTGGGTCCTCCACAGATACGCAGTATTTT. Its product reads: CASSVGGSSTDTQYF.